This T cell receptor beta chain originates from a study of T-cell memory formation after mild COVID-19. On the study more broadly: TCR clusters were largely donor specific.

Via MiXCR, TCRdb re-called the 5' RACE reads, giving one row per CDR3 protein. In the table there are 250,000 to 300,000 distinct CDR3 sequences, under 20% of which are singletons. V was clipped by 4 bases and J by 5 bases; unmatched bases: 7. This CDR3 comprises 14 residues. Germline CDR1 is SGHTA and CDR2 is FQGNSA. General observations from the study: Pre-infection memory held some responding clones, suggesting pre-existing cross-reactive T cells responded. Later expanders leaned CD4+, whereas day 15 to 85 contracting clones were balanced CD4/CD8. Mainly CM and EM harbored the contracting CD4+ clones; mainly EMRA harbored the CD8+ ones.

This clonotype was recorded a few times. Its specificity is unknown. The clonotype was recovered from a man aged 18 to 35 who had mild COVID-19 (a few samples of this study predate the infection). Cell type and time point are not known. Sequencing used PBMCs or a T cell subset sorted from them (not recorded which). The chain has TRBV7-2 and TRBJ1-2; 7 bases fit TRBD1. The CDR3 DNA follows: TGTGCCAGCAGCTCCAACAGGGGCGGTTATGGCTACACCTTC. It yields the protein CASSSNRGGYGYTF.